The clone carrying this TCR beta chain came up many times. Time point given: newly diagnosed GD, antithyroid drugs for less than 3 months. RNA from PBMCs was the source of the TCR library. Construction of the TCR beta libraries employed iRepertoire HTBI primers in conjunction with Arm-PCR of CDR3 regions. TCRdb redid the calling of the multiplex PCR reads with MiXCR, one entry per CDR3 protein. The repertoire consists of 400,000 to 500,000 distinct CDR3 sequences, with more than 12% occurring once and the leading ten covering over 15%. From germline, CDR1 is SNHLY and CDR2 FYNNEI. With V trimmed by 6 bases and J by 6 bases, 10 bases remained unmatched. This CDR3 comprises 15 residues. The sample belongs to a study of regulatory T cells in long-lasting Graves disease. Study information: Graves' patients who were just diagnosed had used antithyroid drugs for under 3 months.

In addition, the sample was reused for a study of T cells in Graves' hyperthyroidism and ophthalmopathy. That paper notes: The primer set for the first-round RT-PCR of the TCR CDR3 was HTBI.

Here the sequenced sample was peripheral blood mononuclear cells (PBMCs), taken at new diagnosis, from a patient treated with antithyroid drugs. The origin of this receptor is a woman in her twenties or thirties with Graves disease. V gene TRBV2 combines with J gene TRBJ1-5, with TRBD1 matching over 8 bases. In DNA, the CDR3 is TGTGCCAGCAGGTCCGGGACAGGAGTGAGTCAGCCCCAGCATTTT. Translating gives CASRSGTGVSQPQHF.